Listed below are T cell receptor beta chains from one sample, sequenced in a study of early T cells in non-severe SARS-CoV-2 infection. One entry per CDR3 protein results from TCRdb running MiXCR on the 5' RACE reads. In the table there are about 60,000 distinct CDR3 sequences, around 13% of which are singletons. Sequenced sample: whole blood. The receptor set was obtained from an adult who was a healthcare worker with PCR-confirmed SARS-CoV-2 infection or an uninfected control (not recorded which). Both conserved end residues are part of each CDR3. Fields, in order: J gene, D gene, clone size, V gene, CDR3 protein, CDR3 DNA. D genes are given only for firm matches. Size values are once, few and many counts, or a class for expanded clones, and some rows have none.

TRBJ2-1 | TRBD1 | - | TRBV7-2 | CASSSPGQIYNEQFF | TGTGCCAGCAGCTCTCCGGGACAGATATACAATGAGCAGTTCTTC
TRBJ1-4 | TRBD1 | many | TRBV7-6 | CASSLAKTRDSESRGETTEKLFF | TGTGCCAGCAGCTTAGCAAAGACCCGGGACAGCGAGTCTAGGGGGGAAACTACTGAAAAACTGTTTTTT
TRBJ2-3 | - | few | TRBV7-2 | CAITTRGRRELNTQYF | TGTGCCATTACAACCCGGGGGCGCCGAGAATTAAATACGCAGTATTTT
TRBJ2-5 | - | many | TRBV18 | CASSPLQETQYF | TGTGCCAGCTCACCTCTCCAAGAGACCCAGTACTTC
TRBJ1-4 | - | once | TRBV28 | CASSFGGAEEKLFF | TGTGCCAGCAGTTTCGGAGGGGCTGAAGAAAAACTGTTTTTT
TRBJ2-5 | - | few | TRBV7-2 | CASSLSGGVWETQYF | TGTGCCAGCAGCTTATCTGGCGGGGTGTGGGAGACCCAGTACTTC
TRBJ2-3 | - | - | TRBV29-1 | CSVISREETQYF | TGCAGCGTTATTAGTAGGGAAGAAACGCAGTATTTT
TRBJ2-3 | - | many | TRBV19 | CASSIAGYTQYF | TGTGCCAGTAGTATCGCGGGTTATACGCAGTATTTT
TRBJ2-1 | TRBD2 | few | TRBV29-1 | CSAKMTSGTDNEQFF | TGCAGCGCGAAGATGACTAGCGGGACCGACAATGAGCAGTTCTTC
TRBJ1-4 | TRBD1 | few | TRBV7-9 | CASSRRGTELTTNEKLFF | TGTGCCAGCAGCCGGAGAGGGACAGAGTTAACAACTAATGAAAAACTGTTTTTT
TRBJ1-1 | - | many | TRBV20-1 | CSARSGRWNTEAFF | TGCAGTGCTAGAAGTGGCAGGTGGAACACTGAAGCTTTCTTT